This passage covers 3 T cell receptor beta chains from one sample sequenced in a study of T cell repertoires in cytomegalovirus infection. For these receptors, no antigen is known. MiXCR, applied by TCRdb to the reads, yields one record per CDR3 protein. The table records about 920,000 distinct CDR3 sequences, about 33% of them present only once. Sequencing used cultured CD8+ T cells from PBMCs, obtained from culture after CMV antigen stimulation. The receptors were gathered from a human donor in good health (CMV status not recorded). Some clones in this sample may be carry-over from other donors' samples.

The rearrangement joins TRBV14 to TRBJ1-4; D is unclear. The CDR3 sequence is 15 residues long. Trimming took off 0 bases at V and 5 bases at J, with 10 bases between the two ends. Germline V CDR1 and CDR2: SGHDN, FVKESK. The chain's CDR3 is CASSQEVTLNEKLFF. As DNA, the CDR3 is TGTGCCAGCAGCCAAGAAGTAACTTTGAATGAAAAACTGTTTTTT.

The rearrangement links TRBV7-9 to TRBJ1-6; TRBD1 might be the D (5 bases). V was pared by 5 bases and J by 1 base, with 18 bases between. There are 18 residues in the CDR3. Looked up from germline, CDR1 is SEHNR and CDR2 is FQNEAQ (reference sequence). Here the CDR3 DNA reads TGTGCCAGCAGCCACCCCGGGGCCCAAGGGTCCTATAATTCACCCCTCCACTTT. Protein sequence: CASSHPGAQGSYNSPLHF.

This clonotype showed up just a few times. This CDR3 reads CATSDFGSDQPQHF. The CDR3 DNA reads as TGTGCCACCAGTGATTTTGGCAGCGATCAGCCCCAGCATTTT. V usage is TRBV24-1 and J usage is TRBJ1-5; unclear D gene. Trimming cost V 1 base and J 5 bases, with 8 bases left between them. CDR3 length equals 14 residues. Germline CDR1 KGHDR, CDR2 SFDVKD.